One and the same sample provided the 14 T cell receptor beta chains below, sequenced in a study of cytomegalovirus exposure and HLA in healthy donors. In the PCR, 60 Vbeta and 13 Jbeta primers were used. Clones were sequenced by immunoSEQ multiplex PCR, and TCRdb holds only the in-frame ones, with some missing. The sample holds roughly 120,000 clones, roughly 80% seen once. Material: PBMCs. The receptor set was obtained from a woman in her twenties or thirties in good health and CMV-seropositive.

This rearrangement joins TRBV6-5 to TRBJ2-7, with 7 bases aligning to TRBD2. The end of the DNA aligns better with TRBJ2-5, so the J call may be wrong. Germline CDR1 reads MNHEY; CDR2 reads SVGAGI. The CDR3 has 13 residues. The CDR3: CASSRLAGETQYF. The CDR3 DNA is TGTGCCAGCAGTCGACTAGCAGGAGAGACCCAGTACTTC.

There are a few counts of this clone. The V gene is TRBV19, the J gene TRBJ1-5, with D possibly matching TRBD1 (5 bases). The CDR3 is 11 amino acids. From germline, CDR1 is LNHDA and CDR2 SQIVND (reference sequence). V was trimmed by 3 bases and J by 14 bases, leaving 11 bases between them. The CDR3 loop reads CASSMGPSKHF. Written as DNA, the CDR3 is TGTGCCAGTAGTATGGGGCCCTCGAAGCATTTT. The full variable domain, its missing parts supplied by reference TRBV19 and TRBJ1-5, is DGGITQSPKYLFRKEGQNVTLSCEQNLNHDAMYWYRQDPGQGLRLIYYSQIVNDFQKGDIAEGYSVSREKKESFPLTVTSAQKNPTAFYLCASSMGPSKHFGDGTRLSIL.

This clone was recorded once. The gene calls are TRBV21-1 and TRBJ2-7; the tabulated D call, TRBD1, remains unverified against the DNA. TRBV21-1 is a listed pseudogene. The CDR3 length is 14 residues. The CDR3 nucleotides read TGTGCCAGCAAACAGGGGGCACCCGTCTACGAGCAGTACTTC. Translating it yields CASKQGAPVYEQYF.

This clone showed up just once. The chain combines TRBV5-6 with TRBJ1-2; a weak D match, TRBD1 (5 bases). The CDR3 is 14 residues long. Germline V CDR1 and CDR2: SGHDT, YYEEEE. The germline V and J ends were trimmed by 4 bases and 8 bases, with 18 bases remaining between them. DNA of the CDR3: TGTGCCAGCAGCCCGGAGGGGCGCTCAGGAGGCTACACCTTC. It yields the protein CASSPEGRSGGYTF.

This sequence joins TRBV4-2 and TRBJ2-5; 12 positions agree with TRBD1. The CDR3 totals 16 residues. Germline V CDR1 and CDR2: LGHNA, YNFKEQ. J gave up 4 bases and V 3 bases, and 6 bases lay outside the gene matches. This CDR3 is CASSHAGTGGGETQYF. The DNA for the CDR3 is TGTGCCAGCAGCCATGCTGGGACAGGGGGCGGAGAGACCCAGTACTTC.

V usage is TRBV6-1 and J usage is TRBJ1-2, with TRBD1 matching 8 bases. The CDR3 is 14 amino acids. J lost 8 bases, V lost 5 bases, and 10 bases had no gene match. Per the germline V gene, CDR1 is MNHNS and CDR2 is SASEGT. This CDR3 reads CASSPPSTGEGYTF. In nucleotides, the CDR3 is TGTGCCAGCAGTCCGCCCTCGACAGGGGAAGGCTACACCTTC.

The CDR3 loop reads CASSLGTGISGNTIYF. CDR3 DNA: TGTGCCAGCAGCTTGGGGACAGGTATTTCTGGAAACACCATATATTTT. This chain joins TRBV5-6 and TRBJ1-3; 7 positions agree with TRBD1. From germline, CDR1 is SGHDT and CDR2 YYEEEE. J gave up 1 base and V 0 bases, and 4 bases lay outside the gene matches. This CDR3 comprises 16 residues.

The chain combines TRBV7-9 with TRBJ2-5, with TRBD2 as a possible D gene (5 bases). The CDR3 totals 14 residues. The ends were cut back, 1 base at V and 6 bases at J, with 12 bases in the middle. Germline V lookup: CDR1 SEHNR, CDR2 FQNEAQ (reference sequence). CDR3 protein: CASSLEGSAKTQYF. The DNA of the CDR3 is TGTGCCAGCAGCTTAGAAGGTAGCGCGAAGACCCAGTACTTC.

The genes are TRBV28 and TRBJ1-4; D call uncertain. Germline assignment: CDR1 MDHEN and CDR2 SYDVKM. The CDR3 contains 18 residues. The V end lost 5 bases, the J end lost 6 bases, and 25 bases lay between the germline ends. The CDR3 bases are TGTGCCAGCAGTCCCACTGGACCACTAGTGGGTTCTTATGAAAAACTGTTTTTT. Translation: CASSPTGPLVGSYEKLFF.

The chain employs TRBV10-3 and TRBJ2-1, with 8 bases matching TRBD2. The V gene end was trimmed by 0 bases and the J gene end by 8 bases; junction bases not matched to a gene: 15. CDR1 ENHRY and CDR2 SYGVKD come from the germline V gene. CDR3 size: 18 residues. The CDR3 nucleotides are TGTGCCATCAGTGAGTCCTGGACTGGCGGGGGGAGTTTGGATGAGCAGTTCTTC. Translation gives CAISESWTGGGSLDEQFF.

This clone was seen more than once but under ten times. One end of the junction varies from germline; a read error may be responsible. The CDR3 reads CSSSLTGTGGLEQYF. The DNA for the CDR3 is TGTTCCAGCAGCTTAACCGGGACAGGGGGCCTAGAGCAGTACTTC. This chain links TRBV7-9 with TRBJ2-7; 12 nucleotides align to TRBD1. This CDR3 region has 15 residues. Germline CDR1 and CDR2: SEHNR and FQNEAQ (reference sequence).

This clone was seen once. The V and J genes are TRBV15 and TRBJ2-1, with D tentatively TRBD2 (6 bases). V lost 1 base to trimming and J lost 7 bases, with 17 bases between them. CDR1 is LNHNV and CDR2 is YYDKDF in the germline V gene (reference sequence). There are 16 residues in the CDR3. The CDR3 coding sequence is TGTGCCACCAGCAGAGCTGCGGGGCGGGCGTGGAATGAGCAGTTCTTC. The encoded protein is CATSRAAGRAWNEQFF. The full variable domain, its missing parts supplied by reference TRBV15 and TRBJ2-1, is DAMVIQNPRYQVTQFGKPVTLSCSQTLNHNVMYWYQQKSSQAPKLLFHYYDKDFNNEADTPDNFQSRRPNTSFCFLDIRSPGLGDTAMYLCATSRAAGRAWNEQFFGPGTRLTVL.

The V and J genes are TRBV6-1 and TRBJ1-6, with D possibly being TRBD1 (5 bases). The V end was cut by 6 bases, the J end by 4 bases, with 13 bases between. Germline V gene data show CDR1 as MNHNS and CDR2 as SASEGT. The CDR3 length is 15 residues. The CDR3 region has the DNA TGTGCCAGCAGCCCAGAGACAGCGTATAATTCACCCCTCCACTTT. Translated: CASSPETAYNSPLHF.

This clone was counted a few times. V gene TRBV5-6 combines with J gene TRBJ2-3; 10 bases are a match to TRBD2. Germline trimming cut 4 bases from V and 0 bases from J; bases unmatched to any gene: 2. Germline assignment: CDR1 SGHDT and CDR2 YYEEEE. CDR3 length equals 15 residues. CDR3 region: CASSVAGGSTDTQYF. In DNA, the CDR3 is TGTGCCAGCAGCGTAGCGGGGGGTAGCACAGATACGCAGTATTTT.